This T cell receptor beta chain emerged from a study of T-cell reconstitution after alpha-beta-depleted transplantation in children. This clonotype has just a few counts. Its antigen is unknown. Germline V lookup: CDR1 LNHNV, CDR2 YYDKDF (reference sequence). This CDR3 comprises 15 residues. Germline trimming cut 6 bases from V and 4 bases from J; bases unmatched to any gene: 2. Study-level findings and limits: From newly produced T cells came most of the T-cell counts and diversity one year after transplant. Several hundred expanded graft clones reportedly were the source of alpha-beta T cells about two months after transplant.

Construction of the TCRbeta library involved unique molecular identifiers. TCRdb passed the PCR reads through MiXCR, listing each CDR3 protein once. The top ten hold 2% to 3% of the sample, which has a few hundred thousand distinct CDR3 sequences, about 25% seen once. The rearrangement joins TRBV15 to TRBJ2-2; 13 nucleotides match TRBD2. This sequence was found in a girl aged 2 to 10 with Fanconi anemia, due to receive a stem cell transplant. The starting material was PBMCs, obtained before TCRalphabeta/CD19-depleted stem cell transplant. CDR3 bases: TGTGCCACCAGGACTAGCGGGAGGTTCACCGGGGAGCTGTTTTTT. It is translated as CATRTSGRFTGELFF.